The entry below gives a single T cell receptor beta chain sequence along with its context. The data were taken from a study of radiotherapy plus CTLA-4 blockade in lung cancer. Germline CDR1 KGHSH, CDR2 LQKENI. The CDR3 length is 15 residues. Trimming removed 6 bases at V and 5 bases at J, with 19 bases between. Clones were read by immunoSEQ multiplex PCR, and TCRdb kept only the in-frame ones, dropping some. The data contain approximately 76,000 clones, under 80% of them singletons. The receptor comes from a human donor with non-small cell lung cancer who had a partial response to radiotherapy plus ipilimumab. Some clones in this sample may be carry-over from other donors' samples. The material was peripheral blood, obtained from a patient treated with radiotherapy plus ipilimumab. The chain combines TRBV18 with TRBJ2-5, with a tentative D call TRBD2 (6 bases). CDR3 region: CASSLGTPGGETQYF. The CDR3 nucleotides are TGTGCCAGCTCCCTCGGGACTCCCGGTGGGGAGACCCAGTACTTC.